These T cell receptor beta chains were read from a single sample in a study of T cell changes during pregnancy in multiple sclerosis. Libraries were prepared by immunoSEQ multiplex PCR; TCRdb keeps only in-frame clonotypes and omits some of them. The sample consists of fewer than 90,000 clones, over 90% of them appearing once. The sequencing here drew on peripheral blood, taken in the third trimester of pregnancy. The receptors come from a female donor with multiple sclerosis, enrolled in a pregnancy study. Each CDR3 is given with its conserved first and last residue. The D gene is left open where the match is weak. A clone size is listed for some rows: how often the clone was seen (once, few, many), or a class if it is expanded.

>TRBV5-1|TRBD2|TRBJ2-2|.
TGCGCCAGCAGCTCGCCGCCGGGACTAGCAACCGGGGAGCTGTTTTTT
CASSSPPGLATGELFF
>TRBV18|.|TRBJ2-5|.
TGTGCCAGCTCACCGACGGACTACCCCCAAGAGACCCAGTACTTC
CASSPTDYPQETQYF
>TRBV4-1|TRBD1|TRBJ2-3|.
TGCGCCAGCAGCCATCAGGGGGCAAGCACAGATACGCAGTATTTT
CASSHQGASTDTQYF
>TRBV19|TRBD1|TRBJ2-4|.
TGTGCCAGTAGGGAGACAGGGGGCTGGTCCAAAAACATTCAGTACTTC
CASRETGGWSKNIQYF
>TRBV4-3|.|TRBJ2-7|.
TGCGCCAGCAGCCGCGCCGGGGGGCTAGGCTACGAGCAGTACTTC
CASSRAGGLGYEQYF
>TRBV7-7|TRBD1|TRBJ1-1|.
TGTGCCAGCAGCCCACTTACAGGGGCCGGTACTGAAGCTTTCTTT
CASSPLTGAGTEAFF
>TRBV30|.|TRBJ1-1|.
TGTGCCTGGAGCCAGGGAGGGGGCACTGAAGCTTTCTTT
CAWSQGGGTEAFF
>TRBV7-8|.|TRBJ2-1|.
TGTGCCAGCAGCTTATTGATCAGTGAGCAGTTCTTC
CASSLLISEQFF
>TRBV4-3|.|TRBJ2-7|.
TGCGCCAGCAGCCAAGTAAGGGGAAGGGGCCCCTACGAGCAGTACTTC
CASSQVRGRGPYEQYF
>TRBV28|.|TRBJ2-7|.
TGTGCCAGCAGTTGGAGCAGGGTTACCTACGAGCAGTACTTC
CASSWSRVTYEQYF
>TRBV11-2|TRBD1|TRBJ1-4|.
TGTGCCAGCAGCTATAACAGGGGGCGGGAAAAACTGTTTTTT
CASSYNRGREKLFF
>TRBV28|TRBD1|TRBJ1-5|few
TGTGCCAGCAGCAGAAATAGGGGACAGAGCCAGCATTTT
CASSRNRGQSQHF
>TRBV5-6|TRBD1|TRBJ1-2|.
TGTGCCAGCAGCGATCGGACAGGGAACGAACCCCATGGCTACACCTTC
CASSDRTGNEPHGYTF
>TRBV5-1|TRBD2|TRBJ2-1|.
TGCGCCAGCAGCTTGGGGGGGTCTAGCGGGGTCGACAATGAGCAGTTCTTC
CASSLGGSSGVDNEQFF
>TRBV7-8|.|TRBJ1-2|.
TGTGCCAGCAGGTCCTGGCGGGGCCCATGGAGTTATGGCTACACCTTC
CASRSWRGPWSYGYTF
>TRBV27|.|TRBJ1-4|.
TGTGCCAGCAGTTTAATGGGGGGAACTAATGAAAAACTGTTTTTT
CASSLMGGTNEKLFF
>TRBV18|.|TRBJ2-2|once
TGTGCCAGCTCACCGCCCCAGGGGATAAACACCGGGGAGCTGTTTTTT
CASSPPQGINTGELFF
>TRBV28|.|TRBJ2-2|.
TGTGCCAGCAGAAACAGTCGACACCTAACCCATGAGTGGATCGGGGAGCTGTTTTTT
CASRNSRHLTHEWIGELFF
>TRBV4-2|.|TRBJ2-7|.
TGTGCCAGCAGCCAAGGAACGGCAGGCCGAAATTACGAGCAGTACTTC
CASSQGTAGRNYEQYF
>TRBV18|.|TRBJ1-1|.
TGTGCCAGCTCCCCTGAGCGGGCTGAAGCTTTCTTT
CASSPERAEAFF
>TRBV29-1|TRBD2|TRBJ2-1|.
TGCAGCGTCCAGGGACTAGCGGAGCTGAACTACAATGAGCAGTTCTTC
CSVQGLAELNYNEQFF
>TRBV18|.|TRBJ2-3|.
TGTGCCAGCTCACCACCGGGCGTAGGTTACGCAGATACGCAGTATTTT
CASSPPGVGYADTQYF
>TRBV27|.|TRBJ1-2|.
TGTGCCAGCAGGGATACAGGGAACTATGGCTACACCTTC
CASRDTGNYGYTF
>TRBV5-4|TRBD1|TRBJ1-1|.
TGTGCCAGCAGCGCCCGGACAGGGGGACCGTACACTGAAGCTTTCTTT
CASSARTGGPYTEAFF
>TRBV30|TRBD1|TRBJ1-1|few
TGTGCCTGGACTCCACGAAGGGGACAGGGAATGTGGGAAGCTTTCTTT
CAWTPRRGQGMWEAFF
>TRBV27|TRBD2|TRBJ2-1|.
TGTGCCAGCAATAAATCGGGAGGGAGGACTAGCAATGAGCAGTTCTTC
CASNKSGGRTSNEQFF
>TRBV28|.|TRBJ1-5|.
TGTGCCACCAAGAGGAGGAATCAGCCCCAGCATTTT
CATKRRNQPQHF
>TRBV2|.|TRBJ1-2|.
TGTGCCAGCATGGGGCTCTATGGCTACACCTTC
CASMGLYGYTF
>TRBV4-3|TRBD2|TRBJ2-7|.
TGCGCCAGCAGCCAAGATAGCCTAGCGGGAATTAACGAGCAGTACTTC
CASSQDSLAGINEQYF
>TRBV7-6|.|TRBJ2-3|.
TGTGCCAGCAGCCCCCTGGGGGGGGCAGAGGGCACAGATACGCAGTATTTT
CASSPLGGAEGTDTQYF
>TRBV7-2|TRBD1|TRBJ1-5|.
TGTGCCAGCAGCTCCAGGGACAGGGGTAGCAATCAGCCCCAGCATTTT
CASSSRDRGSNQPQHF
>TRBV7-9|.|TRBJ1-1|.
TGTGCCAGCAGCCCCCGGGGGGTGAGCACTGAAGCTTTCTTT
CASSPRGVSTEAFF
>TRBV2|.|TRBJ2-2|.
TGTGCCAGCACCGGTCCGGGAACTGGGGAGCTGTTTTTT
CASTGPGTGELFF
>TRBV5-4|TRBD1|TRBJ1-1|.
TGTGCCAGCAGCGGGGACAGGGGGAGCACTGAAGCTTTCTTT
CASSGDRGSTEAFF
>TRBV9|.|TRBJ2-1|.
TGTGCCAGCAGCGCGAGCTCCTACAATGAGCAGTTCTTC
CASSASSYNEQFF
>TRBV30|TRBD1|TRBJ1-3|.
TGTGCCTGGAGTGTTCGACAGGGGGGAAACACCATATATTTT
CAWSVRQGGNTIYF
>TRBV25-1|TRBD1|TRBJ1-2|.
TGTGCCAGCAGTGAATATGTTGGGACAGGGGGTAACTATGGCTACACCTTC
CASSEYVGTGGNYGYTF
>TRBV29-1|.|TRBJ1-5|.
TGCAGCACGCGGGATGGCAATCAGCCCCAGCATTTT
CSTRDGNQPQHF
>TRBV4-1|.|TRBJ2-3|.
TGCGCCAGCAGCCACGCAGATACGCAGTATTTT
CASSHADTQYF